Below, 27 T cell receptor beta chains from the same sample are listed, as sequenced in a study of CD8+ T cells in alopecia areata. Sequencing used cDNA as its template, made by extracting RNA and reverse transcribing it. Method: immunoSEQ multiplex PCR; TCRdb's copy keeps in-frame clones and lacks some. Found here are more than 2,000 clones, no singletons; the ten largest cover 43%. Pooled cells of cutaneous lymph node origin were sorted on CD4, CD8alpha, NKG2D, NKG2ACE and other markers. Material for sequencing was CD8+ T cells sorted from a lymph node. All receptors derive from a C3H/HeJ mouse with alopecia areata. This line is of MHC haplotype H2-k.

The table lists this clone with many counts. Genes and germline come from the mouse. The missing CDR3 end, 4 residues past where the read stops, is filled in from the germline J gene. The genes are TRBV14 and TRBJ2-2; 7 bases fit TRBD1. Per germline, CDR1 SGHDT and CDR2 FRDEAV. The ends lost 2 bases at V and 1 base at J; junction bases unmatched: 2. CDR3 size: 15 residues. The sequenced part of the CDR3 DNA is TGTGCCAGCAGTTTAACAGGGGTAAACACCGGG. This sequence encodes CASSLTGVNTG. The entire CDR3 is CASSLTGVNTGQLYF.

This clone turned up a few times. These gene names are mouse names. The read finishes 4 residues shy of the CDR3 end, and the germline J gene is used to complete it. The rearrangement joins TRBV5 to TRBJ1-2, with 7 bases that match TRBD1. Trimming cost V 3 bases and J 0 bases; bases outside gene matches: 4. Germline CDR1 LGHNA, CDR2 YNLKQL (reference sequence). The CDR3 is 15 amino acids. This CDR3 reads CASSHPGQSNSDYTF. CDR3 DNA (partial): TGTGCCAGCAGCCACCCGGGACAGTCAAACTCC.

This clone was seen many times. The listed genes are named as in mouse. The CDR3 end is not reached by the read, which stops 4 residues before it; the germline J gene fills it in. This rearrangement joins TRBV13-2 to TRBJ2-5; 12 bases are a match to TRBD1. The V segment lost 2 bases and the J segment 1 base; nucleotides outside the gene matches: 2. Germline lookup yields CDR1 NNHNN and CDR2 SYGAGS (reference sequence). This CDR3 contains 16 residues. CDR3 protein: CASGEGTGGDQDTQYF. The sequenced CDR3 bases are TGTGCCAGCGGTGAAGGGACAGGGGGCGACCAAGAC.

This clone was counted at least ten times. A much larger clone lies one base from this, so it may be a read error. These gene names are mouse names. The CDR3 end falls 4 residues outside the read, so it is completed with the germline J gene. The V call is TRBV1, the J call TRBJ2-3; 7 nucleotides agree with TRBD2. After removal of 3 bases from V and 0 bases from J, the junction contained 3 bases not matched to a gene. This CDR3 has 15 residues. Looked up from germline, CDR1 is NSQYPW and CDR2 is LRSPGD (reference sequence). CDR3 protein: CTCSAGTASAETLYF. The DNA read from the CDR3 is TGCACCTGCAGTGCCGGGACTGCCAGTGCAGAA.

This clone was counted at least ten times. Gene names refer to mouse genes. The CDR3 end falls 4 residues outside the read, so it is completed with the germline J gene. This rearrangement joins TRBV13-3 to TRBJ2-2; possible D gene TRBD1, 6 bases. The germline V gene encodes CDR1 NNHDY and CDR2 SYVADS. Trimming took 2 bases from V and 0 from J, leaving 8 bases between them. The CDR3 sequence is 15 residues long. The part of the CDR3 DNA that was read is TGTGCCAGCAGTGAAAGACAGGCAAACACCGGG. It encodes CASSERQANTG. The full CDR3 reads CASSERQANTGQLYF.

As to this clone: The gene names here belong to mouse. The read gets to within 4 residues of the CDR3 end, and the germline J gene fills in the rest. This chain connects TRBV29 to TRBJ1-1; 10 bases line up with TRBD1. Looked up from germline, CDR1 is MSHET and CDR2 is SYDVDS. Unmatched junction bases numbered 2, after V lost 1 base and J lost 3 bases. The CDR3 runs 15 residues. The part of the CDR3 DNA that was read is TGTGCTAGCAGTTTATTGGGGACAGGGGACACA. This translates into CASSLLGTGDT. The whole CDR3 reads CASSLLGTGDTEVFF.

On this clone: The gene names given are mouse names. The CDR3 extends 4 residues past the end of the read, so its final part is completed from the germline J gene. The rearrangement uses TRBV31 and TRBJ2-1, with TRBD2 matching over 13 bases. V was clipped by 1 base and J by 1 base; unmatched bases: 1. Germline CDR1 GKSSPN, CDR2 SITVG. This CDR3 region has 16 residues. CDR3 sequence: CAWSQGLGGNYAEQFF. The sequenced part of the CDR3 DNA is TGTGCCTGGAGTCAGGGACTGGGGGGGAACTATGCT.

This clone showed up just a few times. The genes are named according to mouse. The CDR3 goes on 4 residues after the read ends, and that part is filled in from the germline J gene. This chain connects TRBV19 to TRBJ1-2; 11 bases are shared with TRBD1. This CDR3 is 15 amino acids long. Germline CDR1 and CDR2: FNHDT and SITEND (reference sequence). V was clipped by 0 bases and J by 4 bases; unmatched bases: 2. CDR3 bases read: TGTGCCAGCAGTATAGGAGGGACAGGGGGCTCC. Amino acids: CASSIGGTGGS. The CDR3, in full, reads CASSIGGTGGSDYTF.

This clone was counted between two and nine times. The gene names given are mouse names. The read falls 4 residues short of the CDR3 end, and the missing part is taken from the germline J gene. The gene calls are TRBV19 and TRBJ2-4; 10 bases are a match to TRBD2. The junction had 2 bases not matched to a gene; V was cut back by 4 bases and J by 0 bases. This CDR3 contains 15 residues. Germline values: CDR1 FNHDT, CDR2 SITEND (reference sequence). The sequenced part of the CDR3 DNA is TGTGCCAGCAGTCGGACTGGGGGTAGTCAAAAC. Translation gives CASSRTGGSQN. In full, the CDR3 is CASSRTGGSQNTLYF. Supplemented by reference TRBV19 and TRBJ2-4, the full variable domain reads GGIITQTPKFLIGQEGQKLTLKCQQNFNHDTMYWYRQDSGKGLRLIYYSITENDLQKGDLSEGYDASREKKSSFSLTVTSAQKNEMAVFLCASSRTGGSQNTLYFGAGTRLSVL.

This clone occurred many times. Gene names denote mouse genes. The CDR3 is cut off 4 residues early in the read; its end comes from the germline J gene. The rearrangement uses TRBV1 and TRBJ2-3, with 9 positions matching TRBD1. The length of the CDR3 is 16 residues. V trimming: 0 bases; J trimming: 3 bases; junction bases outside the gene matches: 4. CDR1 is NSQYPW, CDR2 LRSPGD, per germline (reference sequence). The DNA read from the CDR3 is TGCACCTGCAGTGCAGATAGGGACAGGGAGGCAGAA. Its protein product is CTCSADRDREAE. In full, the CDR3 reads CTCSADRDREAETLYF.

This clone was counted many times. Gene labels here are mouse ones. Coverage ceases 4 residues before the CDR3 finishes, and the germline J gene fills in the end. The J gene is TRBJ2-7, the V gene TRBV1; D remains unclear. CDR1 and CDR2 from the germline V gene are NSQYPW and LRSPGD (reference sequence). CDR3 length equals 13 residues. V was shortened by 0 bases and J by 0 bases, with 3 bases between the two germline ends. The sequenced part of the CDR3 DNA is TGCACCTGCAGTGCAGACAGCTCCTAT. Protein product: CTCSADSSY. The CDR3, in full, reads CTCSADSSYEQYF. Combining the CDR3 with reference TRBV1 and TRBJ2-7 gives the whole variable domain VTLLEQNPRWRLVPRGQAVNLRCILKNSQYPWMSWYQQDLQKQLQWLFTLRSPGDKEVKSLPGADYLATRVTDTELRLQVANMSQGRTLYCTCSADSSYEQYFGPGTRLTVL.

This clone ranks as medium-sized. Gene names and germline refer to mouse. The read halts 4 residues ahead of the CDR3 end, with the missing end drawn from the germline J gene. The genes are TRBV13-1 and TRBJ2-2; a weak D match, TRBD1 (7 bases). Trimming pared 0 bases from V and 4 bases from J, leaving 16 bases between. The CDR3 consists of 17 residues. Germline V gene data show CDR1 as NSHNY and CDR2 as SYGAGN. Partial CDR3 DNA: TGTGCCAGCAGTGATGCAAAGGGGGCAGGGGGCACCGGG. Encoded protein: CASSDAKGAGGTG. The whole CDR3 protein is CASSDAKGAGGTGQLYF.

Remarks on this clone: The listed genes are named as in mouse. The CDR3 end is not reached by the read, which stops 4 residues before it; the germline J gene fills it in. V and J are TRBV13-2 and TRBJ2-5; 10 bases are shared with TRBD2. This CDR3 is 14 amino acids long. Germline values: CDR1 NNHNN, CDR2 SYGAGS (reference sequence). The CDR3 reads CASGDWGGADTQYF. The sequenced part of the CDR3 DNA is TGTGCCAGCGGTGACTGGGGGGGCGCGGAC.

This clone was recorded at least ten times. These gene names are mouse names. Coverage ceases 4 residues before the CDR3 finishes, and the germline J gene fills in the end. The J gene is TRBJ1-1, the V gene TRBV31; 9 bases are shared with TRBD1. The germline V gene encodes CDR1 GKSSPN and CDR2 SITVG. The junction had 9 bases not matched to a gene; V was cut back by 4 bases and J by 0 bases. This CDR3 has 16 amino acids. CDR3 loop: CAWILRDRDSNTEVFF. The CDR3 DNA, read in part, is TGTGCCTGGATTCTCCGGGACAGGGATTCAAACACA. Full variable domain (missing parts from reference TRBV31 and TRBJ1-1): AQTIHQWPVAEIKAVGSPLSLGCTIKGKSSPNLYWYWQATGGTLQQLFYSITVGQVESVVQLNLSASRPKDDQFILSTEKLLLSHSGFYLCAWILRDRDSNTEVFFGKGTRLTVV.

This clone was recorded many times. Gene labels here are mouse ones. The observed sequence ends 4 residues before the CDR3 terminus, with the missing tail filled in from the germline J gene. The V call is TRBV5, the J call TRBJ2-7, with a possible D match to TRBD2 (6 bases). The germline V gene has CDR1 LGHNA and CDR2 YNLKQL (reference sequence). The CDR3 is made up of 14 amino acids. V was clipped by 2 bases and J by 0 bases, with 8 bases between them. CDR3 in amino acids: CASSQHGGSYEQYF. The sequenced part of the CDR3 DNA is TGTGCCAGCAGCCAACATGGGGGCTCCTAT.

The table lists this clone with many counts. Gene labels here are mouse ones. The CDR3 end lies 4 residues beyond the end of the read and is filled in from the germline J gene. The gene calls are TRBV13-1 and TRBJ2-3; tentatively, D is TRBD1 (5 bases). The CDR3 loop spans 15 amino acids. V lost 0 bases to trimming and J lost 0 bases, with 8 bases between them. Per the germline V gene, CDR1 is NSHNY and CDR2 is SYGAGN. The covered CDR3 bases are TGTGCCAGCAGTGATGTGAGGGGTAGTGCAGAA. Its translation is CASSDVRGSAE. The whole CDR3 is CASSDVRGSAETLYF.

This clone was recorded a few times. Germline and genes here are mouse. Read data end 4 residues before the CDR3 end; the end is taken from the germline J gene. The V call is TRBV5, the J call TRBJ2-7; D is perhaps TRBD2 (7 bases). The CDR3 has 14 residues. Germline CDR1 is LGHNA and CDR2 is YNLKQL (reference sequence). V lost 1 base to trimming and J lost 3 bases, with 10 bases between them. The sequenced CDR3 bases are TGTGCCAGCAGCCAAGCTGGGGGCGACTAT. Its protein product is CASSQAGGDY. The whole CDR3 sequence is CASSQAGGDYEQYF.

This clone was found many times. The gene symbols are mouse symbols. The read ends 3 residues before the CDR3 terminus; that terminus is restored from the germline J gene. This chain joins TRBV19 and TRBJ1-6, with D perhaps TRBD1 (6 bases). TRBJ1-6 is marked as an open reading frame, function uncertain. V lost 1 base and J lost 4, with 12 bases in between. The CDR3 contains 16 residues. The germline CDR1 and CDR2 sequences are FNHDT and SITEND (reference sequence). CDR3 protein: CASSISQRGYNSPLYF. The covered CDR3 bases are TGTGCCAGCAGTATATCCCAGAGGGGGTATAATTCGCCC.

Notes on this clone: Mouse gene names and germline throughout. CDR3 DNA, as far as it was read: TGTGCCAGCGGTGATGCACAGCCGGACTGGGGGGAC. Its protein is CASGDAQPDWGD. In full, the CDR3 reads CASGDAQPDWGDTQYF. The chain couples TRBV13-2 to TRBJ2-5; 10 bases line up with TRBD2. The CDR3 end lies 4 residues beyond the end of the read and is filled in from the germline J gene. The CDR3 sequence is 16 residues long. CDR1 and CDR2 from the germline V gene are NNHNN and SYGAGS (reference sequence).

The table lists this clone with many counts. The genes are named according to mouse. The read ends 4 residues shy of where the CDR3 ends; the end is completed using the germline J gene. J is TRBJ2-7 and V is TRBV14, with TRBD2 matching over 9 bases. The germline V gene encodes CDR1 SGHDT and CDR2 FRDEAV. This CDR3 has 14 residues. Partial CDR3 DNA: TGTGCCAGCAGTTTGAACTGGGGGGTTGAT. Amino acids: CASSLNWGVD. The whole CDR3 protein is CASSLNWGVDEQYF.

The sample holds many counts of this clone. Genes here carry mouse names. The read comes to an end 4 residues before the CDR3 does, leaving the germline J gene to fill in the end. The rearrangement uses TRBV13-3 and TRBJ1-2; D might be TRBD1 (6 bases). V was shortened by 3 bases and J by 1 base, with 7 bases between the two germline ends. The CDR3 runs 13 residues. The germline CDR1 and CDR2 sequences are NNHDY and SYVADS. CDR3 DNA, as far as it was read: TGTGCCAGCAGTGTGGACAGAAACTCC. It is translated as CASSVDRNS. The CDR3 in its entirety is CASSVDRNSDYTF.

Comments on this clone: Mouse germline and gene names are used. The read stops 4 residues short of the end of the CDR3; the missing end is completed from the germline J gene. The gene calls are TRBV13-2 and TRBJ1-1; D ambiguous. The CDR3 covers 12 residues. The germline V and J ends were trimmed by 5 bases and 1 base, with 6 bases remaining between them. Germline V gives CDR1 NNHNN, CDR2 SYGAGS (reference sequence). Partial CDR3 DNA: TGTGCCAGCGGGAGACAAAACACA. Translated: CASGRQNT. The whole CDR3 protein is CASGRQNTEVFF.

At least ten counts were recorded for this clone. The gene names given are mouse names. The DNA ends 4 residues before the CDR3 does, and the rest of the CDR3 is filled in from the germline J gene. The rearrangement links TRBV19 to TRBJ2-5; 8 bases line up with TRBD2. The CDR3 is made up of 14 amino acids. Germline CDR1 is FNHDT and CDR2 is SITEND (reference sequence). Partial CDR3 DNA: TGTGCCAGCAGTATGGGGGGGCGAGAAGAC. This codes for CASSMGGRED. The full CDR3 sequence reads CASSMGGREDTQYF. Looking up the rest from reference TRBV19 and TRBJ2-5 gives the full variable domain: GGIITQTPKFLIGQEGQKLTLKCQQNFNHDTMYWYRQDSGKGLRLIYYSITENDLQKGDLSEGYDASREKKSSFSLTVTSAQKNEMAVFLCASSMGGREDTQYFGPGTRLLVL.

Only a few counts were recorded for this clone. Gene names refer to mouse genes. The read ends 4 residues before the CDR3 terminus; that terminus is restored from the germline J gene. The chain combines TRBV13-2 with TRBJ2-2; TRBD2 aligns across 7 bases. The germline gives CDR1 NNHNN, CDR2 SYGAGS (reference sequence). There are 15 residues in the CDR3. With 0 bases clipped from V and 2 bases from J, the junction kept 1 base outside the gene matches. CDR3 residues: CASGDGGLNTGQLYF. CDR3 DNA (partial): TGTGCCAGCGGTGATGGGGGACTGAACACCGGG.

This clone was seen a handful of times. Any gene name here is a mouse gene name. The CDR3 is cut off 4 residues early in the read; its end comes from the germline J gene. The chain uses TRBV13-1 and TRBJ2-7; 11 bases agree with TRBD2. V gave up 3 bases and J gave up 0 bases; unmatched junction bases: 5. From germline, CDR1 is NSHNY and CDR2 SYGAGN. This CDR3 has 16 residues. Partial CDR3 DNA: TGTGCCAGCAGTGGCAGACTGGGGGGGGTCTCCTAT. This codes for CASSGRLGGVSY. The complete CDR3 reads CASSGRLGGVSYEQYF.

This clone came up a few times. All gene names here are mouse names. The DNA ends 4 residues before the CDR3 does, and the rest of the CDR3 is filled in from the germline J gene. This chain joins TRBV13-1 and TRBJ1-1; TRBD1 aligns across 8 bases. Germline V gene data show CDR1 as NSHNY and CDR2 as SYGAGN. V shed 3 bases and J 0 bases; nucleotides not matched to a gene: 1. CDR3 length: 14 residues. The CDR3 DNA, read in part, is TGTGCCAGCAGTGTGGGACAGGCAAACACA. Translating gives CASSVGQANT. In full, the CDR3 is CASSVGQANTEVFF.

This clone has only a few counts. Mouse germline and gene names are used. CDR3 protein: CASSRTGVNYAEQFF. Partial CDR3 DNA: TGTGCCAGCAGCCGGACTGGGGTTAACTATGCT. The chain combines TRBV13-3 with TRBJ2-1; 9 bases align to TRBD2. The sequence runs out 4 residues before the end of the CDR3; the remainder is reconstructed from the germline J gene. The V and J ends lost 5 bases and 0 bases, in that order; junction bases with no gene match: 3. The CDR3 sequence is 15 residues long. Germline lookup yields CDR1 NNHDY and CDR2 SYVADS.